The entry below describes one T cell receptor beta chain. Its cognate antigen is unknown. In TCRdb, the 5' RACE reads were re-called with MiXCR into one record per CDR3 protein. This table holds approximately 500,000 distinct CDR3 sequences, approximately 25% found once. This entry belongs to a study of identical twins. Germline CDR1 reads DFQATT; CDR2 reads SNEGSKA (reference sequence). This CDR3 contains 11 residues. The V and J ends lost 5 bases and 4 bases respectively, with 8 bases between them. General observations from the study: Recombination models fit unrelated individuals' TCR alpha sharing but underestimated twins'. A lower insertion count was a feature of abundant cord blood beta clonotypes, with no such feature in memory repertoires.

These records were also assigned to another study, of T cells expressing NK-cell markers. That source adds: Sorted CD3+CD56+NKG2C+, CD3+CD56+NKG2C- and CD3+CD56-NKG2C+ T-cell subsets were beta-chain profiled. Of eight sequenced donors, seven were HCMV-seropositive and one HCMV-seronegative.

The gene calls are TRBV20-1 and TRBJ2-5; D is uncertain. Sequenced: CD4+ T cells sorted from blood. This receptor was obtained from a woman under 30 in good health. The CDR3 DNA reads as TGCAGTGCTGGCCCGGGAGAGACCCAGTACTTC. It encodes CSAGPGETQYF.